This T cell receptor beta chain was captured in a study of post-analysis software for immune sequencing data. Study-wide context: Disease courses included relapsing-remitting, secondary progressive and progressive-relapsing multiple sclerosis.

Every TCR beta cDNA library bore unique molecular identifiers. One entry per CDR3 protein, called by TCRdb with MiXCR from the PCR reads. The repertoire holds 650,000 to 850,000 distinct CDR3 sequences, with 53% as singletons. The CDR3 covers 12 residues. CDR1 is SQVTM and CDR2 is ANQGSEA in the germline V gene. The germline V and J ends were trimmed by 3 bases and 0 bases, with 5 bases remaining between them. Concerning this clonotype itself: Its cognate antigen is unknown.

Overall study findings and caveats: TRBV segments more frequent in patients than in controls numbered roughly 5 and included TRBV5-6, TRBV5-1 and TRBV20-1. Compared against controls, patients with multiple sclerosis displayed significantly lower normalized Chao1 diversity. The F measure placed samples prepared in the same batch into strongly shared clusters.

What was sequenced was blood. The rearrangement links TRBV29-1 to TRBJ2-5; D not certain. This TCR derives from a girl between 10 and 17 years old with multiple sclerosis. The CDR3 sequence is CSVERNQETQYF. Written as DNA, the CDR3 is TGCAGCGTTGAGCGGAACCAAGAGACCCAGTACTTC.